The 25 T cell receptor beta chains reported below all come from one sample, sequenced in a study of vaccination effects on CD4 cells after COVID-19. TCRdb's table, derived via immunoSEQ multiplex PCR, lists solely in-frame clones and lacks some. The sample consists of about 57,000 clones, about 78% of them appearing once. Antigens of these TCRs are unknown. Upon completion of 10 days in culture, CD4+ T cells were isolated. The cohort was immunized with two doses of either the BNT162b2 or mRNA-1273 vaccine. The sample in question was CD4+ T cells from PBMCs cultured without peptide, obtained after COVID-19 vaccination. The receptors were gathered from a human donor who received a COVID-19 vaccine.

The chain combines TRBV5-5 with TRBJ1-5, with D possibly TRBD1 on 6 matching bases. This CDR3 spans 15 amino acids. V lost 4 bases to trimming and J lost 7 bases, with 18 bases between them. Germline assignment: CDR1 SGHKS and CDR2 YYEKEE (reference sequence). The CDR3, as DNA: TGTGCCAGCAGCACCTCCCAGGGACATCTCCAGCCCCAGCATTTT. It yields the protein CASSTSQGHLQPQHF.

The chain links TRBV2 to TRBJ1-2; the match to TRBD1 covers 10 bases. The CDR3 covers 14 residues. Trimming took 6 bases from V and 4 from J; bases not matched to a gene: 5. Germline CDR1 reads SNHLY; CDR2 reads FYNNEI. The CDR3 sequence is CASSRTGGRYGYTF. CDR3 nucleotides: TGTGCCAGCAGCCGGACAGGGGGGCGCTATGGCTACACCTTC.

This clone showed up just a few times. The V call is TRBV19, the J call TRBJ1-1; D may be TRBD1 (6 bases). The CDR3 runs to 16 residues. Germline CDR1 LNHDA, CDR2 SQIVND (reference sequence). V lost 3 bases and J 0 bases, leaving 14 bases between the germline ends. CDR3 DNA sequence: TGTGCCAGTAGTATGGGGGCAGGGCTCATGAACACTGAAGCTTTCTTT. It encodes CASSMGAGLMNTEAFF.

The chain carries TRBV4-3 and TRBJ1-1; perhaps TRBD1 as D (6 bases). This CDR3 is 15 amino acids long. CDR1 is LGHNA, CDR2 YSLEER, per germline. V was clipped by 2 bases and J by 11 bases, with 21 bases between them. The CDR3 loop reads CASSQQPGQWAVAFF. The CDR3 DNA follows: TGCGCCAGCAGCCAACAACCGGGACAATGGGCGGTGGCTTTCTTT.

The chain has TRBV2 and TRBJ2-5, with D possibly matching TRBD2 (7 bases). The CDR3 sequence is 11 residues long. Germline V CDR1 and CDR2: SNHLY, FYNNEI. V lost 10 bases, J lost 5 bases, and 11 bases lay in between. The CDR3 region is CAIGGRETQYF. The CDR3 DNA follows: TGTGCCATCGGGGGGCGGGAGACCCAGTACTTC. The full variable domain, its missing parts supplied by reference TRBV2 and TRBJ2-5, is EPEVTQTPSHQVTQMGQEVILRCVPISNHLYFYWYRQILGQKVEFLVSFYNNEISEKSEIFDDQFSVERPDGSNFTLKIRSTKLEDSAMYFCAIGGRETQYFGPGTRLLVL.

The J gene is TRBJ1-1, the V gene TRBV12-3 or TRBV12-4; 7 positions agree with TRBD1. V shed 5 bases, J shed 4 bases, and the junction held 4 bases outside the gene matches. CDR3 length equals 13 residues. This CDR3 reads CASSLQGITEAFF. For the CDR3, the DNA is TGTGCCAGCAGTCTACAGGGGATCACTGAAGCTTTCTTT.

This clone has only a few counts. This chain connects TRBV28 to TRBJ2-2; the D is unclear. There are 12 residues in the CDR3. Germline loops: CDR1 MDHEN, CDR2 SYDVKM. V dropped 1 base and J dropped 6 bases, with 3 bases sitting between them. The CDR3 protein is CASSLLSGELFF. The CDR3 DNA sequence: TGTGCCAGCAGTTTATTGTCCGGGGAGCTGTTTTTT.

The chain uses TRBV6-1 and TRBJ1-5; D uncertain. This CDR3 has 12 residues. Between the trimmed V and J ends, which lost 0 bases and 12 bases, there was a span of 9 bases. Germline lookup yields CDR1 MNHNS and CDR2 SASEGT. Written as DNA, the CDR3 is TGTGCCAGCAGTGAAGCGACCAGCCGCCAGCATTTT. Protein sequence: CASSEATSRQHF.

The genes are TRBV27 and TRBJ2-7; TRBD2 might be the D (7 bases). The germline V and J ends were trimmed by 2 bases and 2 bases, with 10 bases remaining between them. Germline V gene sequence: CDR1 MNHEY, CDR2 SMNVEV (reference sequence). The CDR3 spans 14 residues. Here the CDR3 DNA reads TGTGCCAGCAGTTTAAGGGGGGGCCCCTACGAGCAGTACTTC. This sequence encodes CASSLRGGPYEQYF.

V and J are TRBV19 and TRBJ2-1; TRBD2 aligns across 9 bases. With 3 bases clipped from V and 4 bases from J, the junction kept 4 bases outside the gene matches. The CDR3 loop spans 15 amino acids. Germline V gene data show CDR1 as LNHDA and CDR2 as SQIVND (reference sequence). The CDR3: CASSILRGGYNEQFF. CDR3 DNA: TGTGCCAGTAGTATTTTGCGGGGGGGTTACAATGAGCAGTTCTTC.

The chain is built from TRBV6-5 and TRBJ2-7; D perhaps matches TRBD2 (6 bases). Germline V gene data show CDR1 as MNHEY and CDR2 as SVGAGI. Trimming cost V 2 bases and J 3 bases, with 14 bases left between them. CDR3 length: 15 amino acids. The CDR3 here is CASSYDGRGSYEQYF. DNA for the CDR3: TGTGCCAGCAGTTACGATGGTCGGGGGAGCTACGAGCAGTACTTC.

The CDR3 is CASSQLGTIYF. For the CDR3, the DNA is TGTGCCAGCAGTCAACTGGGCACCATATATTTT. This sequence joins TRBV12-3 or TRBV12-4 and TRBJ1-3, with D unresolved. Trimming removed 5 bases from V and 9 bases from J, with 8 bases in between. This CDR3 region has 11 residues.

V gene TRBV10-3 combines with J gene TRBJ1-2; maybe TRBD1 (5 bases). Germline CDR1 ENHRY, CDR2 SYGVKD. Trimming shortened V by 0 bases and J by 4 bases, and 12 bases separated the two germline ends. CDR3 length: 15 amino acids. The CDR3 DNA reads as TGTGCCATCAGTGAGTCGGGCGGACAAAGCTATGGCTACACCTTC. Residues: CAISESGGQSYGYTF.

This clone was observed once. The V gene is TRBV4-1, the J gene TRBJ1-1; 7 nucleotides line up with TRBD1. CDR3 length: 15 amino acids. The trim removed 7 bases at V and 1 base at J, leaving 9 bases unmatched. Germline V CDR1 and CDR2: MGHRA, YSYEKL. The CDR3, as DNA: TGCGCCAGCAACCCAGGGGGGGGCAAGAACACTGAAGCTTTCTTT. Amino acids: CASNPGGGKNTEAFF.

The V gene is TRBV5-1, the J gene TRBJ1-2, with 10 bases identical to TRBD1. V lost 0 bases and J lost 6; bases outside the gene matches: 5. The CDR3 loop spans 15 amino acids. Looked up from germline, CDR1 is SGHRS and CDR2 is YFSETQ. As DNA, the CDR3 is TGCGCCAGCAGCTTGGGACAGGGGGCCCACGATGGCTACACCTTC. Translating it yields CASSLGQGAHDGYTF. The full variable domain, its missing parts supplied by reference TRBV5-1 and TRBJ1-2, is KAGVTQTPRYLIKTRGQQVTLSCSPISGHRSVSWYQQTPGQGLQFLFEYFSETQRNKGNFPGRFSGRQFSNSRSEMNVSTLELGDSALYLCASSLGQGAHDGYTFGSGTRLTVV.

The chain joins TRBV27 to TRBJ1-1, with 7 nucleotides matching TRBD1. Germline values: CDR1 MNHEY, CDR2 SMNVEV (reference sequence). There are 15 residues in the CDR3. Trimming removed 3 bases from V and 1 base from J; junction bases left unmatched: 5. CDR3 coding DNA: TGTGCCAGCAGTTTTCTGGGACAGCGGAACACTGAAGCTTTCTTT. Protein: CASSFLGQRNTEAFF.

This chain joins TRBV27 and TRBJ1-4; a possible D gene is TRBD1 (6 bases). The CDR3 has 13 amino acids. The V gene lost 1 base and the J gene lost 8 bases, with 8 bases spanning the gap. Germline CDR1 MNHEY, CDR2 SMNVEV (reference sequence). CDR3 nucleotides: TGTGCCAGCAGTTTATTAGGGGGAGAAAAACTGTTTTTT. It translates to CASSLLGGEKLFF.

DNA of the CDR3: TGTGCCATCAGTGAGTCGAATTTTGACAGAAACTCGGGCTATGGCTACACCTTC. It specifies CAISESNFDRNSGYGYTF. This chain connects TRBV10-3 to TRBJ1-2, with D perhaps matching TRBD1 (5 bases). The V gene lost 0 bases and the J gene lost 4 bases, with 21 bases spanning the gap. This CDR3 has 18 amino acids. Germline-derived CDR1 and CDR2 are ENHRY and SYGVKD.

The genes are TRBV5-6 and TRBJ2-1; D may correspond to TRBD1 or TRBD2 (7 bases each). Germline V gene data show CDR1 as SGHDT and CDR2 as YYEEEE. Trimming removed 4 bases at V and 4 bases at J, with 15 bases between. The CDR3 is 15 residues long. The CDR3 is CASSLQGRGYNEQFF. In DNA, the CDR3 is TGTGCCAGCAGCCTACAGGGGAGGGGGTACAATGAGCAGTTCTTC.

V usage is TRBV2 and J usage is TRBJ2-4; the D gene is possibly TRBD2 (6 bases). The length of the CDR3 is 12 residues. Trimming took off 8 bases at V and 8 bases at J, with 13 bases between the two ends. Germline-derived CDR1 and CDR2 are SNHLY and FYNNEI. The CDR3 DNA reads as TGTGCCAGCCGGAGGGAGTCGGACATTCAGTACTTC. As protein: CASRRESDIQYF. The whole variable domain, remainder taken from reference TRBV2 and TRBJ2-4, is EPEVTQTPSHQVTQMGQEVILRCVPISNHLYFYWYRQILGQKVEFLVSFYNNEISEKSEIFDDQFSVERPDGSNFTLKIRSTKLEDSAMYFCASRRESDIQYFGAGTRLSVL.

The sample holds a few counts of this clone. This chain uses TRBV9 with TRBJ1-1; TRBD1 might be the D (5 bases). This CDR3 spans 13 amino acids. Germline V CDR1 and CDR2: SGDLS, YYNGEE. V dropped 0 bases and J dropped 3 bases, with 6 bases sitting between them. DNA for the CDR3: TGTGCCAGCAGCGTAGGAGGGGACACTGAAGCTTTCTTT. It specifies CASSVGGDTEAFF.

This clone was detected once. CDR3 DNA: TGCGCCAGCAGCCCGGACAGGAGCTCTGGAAACACCATATATTTT. Encoded protein: CASSPDRSSGNTIYF. The chain uses TRBV5-1 and TRBJ1-3; 7 bases fit TRBD1. Germline values: CDR1 SGHRS, CDR2 YFSETQ. The V gene end was trimmed by 4 bases and the J gene end by 0 bases; junction bases not matched to a gene: 4. The CDR3 is 15 residues long.

This chain uses TRBV9 with TRBJ1-2, with no clear D. Between the trimmed V and J ends, which lost 6 bases and 6 bases, there was a span of 18 bases. Germline V gene sequence: CDR1 SGDLS, CDR2 YYNGEE. This CDR3 spans 14 amino acids. The CDR3 loop is CASTRELGGDGYTF. In DNA form, the CDR3 reads TGTGCCAGCACCCGGGAGCTGGGTGGGGATGGCTACACCTTC.

V usage is TRBV10-3 and J usage is TRBJ1-2, with TRBD1 identical over 8 bases. The V and J ends lost 8 bases and 12 bases, in that order; junction bases with no gene match: 14. This CDR3 is built from 13 residues. Germline V CDR1 and CDR2: ENHRY, SYGVKD. The CDR3: CAIAPTGTGSHTF. The CDR3 DNA is TGTGCCATCGCCCCGACCGGGACAGGTAGCCACACCTTC.

The V and J genes are TRBV4-1 and TRBJ2-7; 8 bases agree with TRBD1. The CDR3 is made up of 15 amino acids. J was trimmed by 7 bases and V by 4 bases; bases with no gene match: 12. The V gene's germline CDR1 is MGHRA and CDR2 YSYEKL. The CDR3 DNA reads TGCGCCAGCAGCCGCCCGGACAGGGAGCTCGGTGAGCAGTACTTC. Its protein is CASSRPDRELGEQYF.